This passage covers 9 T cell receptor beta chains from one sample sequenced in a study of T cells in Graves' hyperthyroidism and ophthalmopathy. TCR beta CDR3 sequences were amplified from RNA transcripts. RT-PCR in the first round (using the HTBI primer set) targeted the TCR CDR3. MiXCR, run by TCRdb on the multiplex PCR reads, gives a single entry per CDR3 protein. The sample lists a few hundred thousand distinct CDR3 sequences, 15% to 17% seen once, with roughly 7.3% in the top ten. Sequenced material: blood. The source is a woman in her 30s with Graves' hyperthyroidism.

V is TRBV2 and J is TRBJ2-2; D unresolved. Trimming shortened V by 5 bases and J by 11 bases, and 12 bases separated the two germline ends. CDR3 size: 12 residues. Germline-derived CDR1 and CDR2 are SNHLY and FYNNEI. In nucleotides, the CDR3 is TGTGCCAGCAGTCCTTATGCTGGAGAGCTGTTTTTT. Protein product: CASSPYAGELFF.

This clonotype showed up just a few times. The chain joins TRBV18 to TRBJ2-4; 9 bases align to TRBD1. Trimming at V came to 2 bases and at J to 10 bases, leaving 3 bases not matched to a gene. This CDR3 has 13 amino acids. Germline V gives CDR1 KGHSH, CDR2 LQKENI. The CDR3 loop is CASSPSGQGIQYF. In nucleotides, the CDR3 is TGTGCCAGCTCACCAAGTGGACAGGGGATTCAGTACTTC.

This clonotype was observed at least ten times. The CDR3 DNA follows: TGTGCCAGCAGTTTGATTAACCGGGACGACTCCTACAATGAGCAGTTCTTC. It encodes CASSLINRDDSYNEQFF. The genes are TRBV28 and TRBJ2-1, with D perhaps TRBD1 or TRBD2 (5 bases each). V was clipped by 3 bases and J by 0 bases, with 15 bases between them. CDR1 is MDHEN, CDR2 SYDVKM, per germline. The CDR3 spans 17 residues.

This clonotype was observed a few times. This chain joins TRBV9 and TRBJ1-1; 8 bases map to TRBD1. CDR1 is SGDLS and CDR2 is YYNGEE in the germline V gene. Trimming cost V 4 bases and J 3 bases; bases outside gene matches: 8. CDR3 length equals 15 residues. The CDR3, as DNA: TGTGCCAGCAGCCCGGGGACAGGTTGGGACACTGAAGCTTTCTTT. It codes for CASSPGTGWDTEAFF.

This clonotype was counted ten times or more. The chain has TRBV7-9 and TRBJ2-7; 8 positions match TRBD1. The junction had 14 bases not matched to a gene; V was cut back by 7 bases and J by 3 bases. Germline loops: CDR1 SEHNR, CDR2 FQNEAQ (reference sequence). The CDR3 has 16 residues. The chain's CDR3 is CASTLGQEGPFYEQYF. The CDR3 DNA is TGTGCCAGCACCCTGGGACAGGAGGGACCCTTCTACGAGCAGTACTTC.

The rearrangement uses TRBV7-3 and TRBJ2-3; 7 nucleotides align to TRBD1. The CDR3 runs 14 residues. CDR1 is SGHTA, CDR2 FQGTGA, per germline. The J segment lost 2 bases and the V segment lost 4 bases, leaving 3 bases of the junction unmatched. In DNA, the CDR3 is TGTGCCAGCAGCTCCGGACAGGTCACAGATACGCAGTATTTT. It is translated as CASSSGQVTDTQYF.

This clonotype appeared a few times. The chain's CDR3 is CATNNAGNTIYF. The CDR3 DNA reads as TGTGCCACCAATAATGCTGGAAACACCATATATTTT. The chain combines TRBV11-2 with TRBJ1-3; no clear D gene. There are 12 residues in the CDR3. Germline V gene sequence: CDR1 SGHAT, CDR2 FQNNGV. Trimming left V 10 bases short and J 2 bases short, with 9 bases between. Using reference TRBV11-2 and TRBJ1-3 for the parts outside the CDR3, the full variable domain is EAGVAQSPRYKIIEKRQSVAFWCNPISGHATLYWYQQILGQGPKLLIQFQNNGVVDDSQLPKDRFSAERLKGVDSTLKIQPAKLEDSAVYLCATNNAGNTIYFGEGSWLTVV.

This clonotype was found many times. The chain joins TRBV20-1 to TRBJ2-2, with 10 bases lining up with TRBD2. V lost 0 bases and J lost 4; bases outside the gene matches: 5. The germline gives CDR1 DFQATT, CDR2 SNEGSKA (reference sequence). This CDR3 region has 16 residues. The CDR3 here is CSARDPASGGTGELFF. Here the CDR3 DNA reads TGCAGTGCTAGAGATCCAGCTAGCGGGGGCACCGGGGAGCTGTTTTTT.

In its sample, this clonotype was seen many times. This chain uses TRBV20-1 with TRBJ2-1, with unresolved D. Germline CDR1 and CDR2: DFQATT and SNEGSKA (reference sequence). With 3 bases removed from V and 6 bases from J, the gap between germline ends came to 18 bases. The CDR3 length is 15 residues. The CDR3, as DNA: TGCAGTGCTAGGGATATAGCCCCTGATGCCAATGAGCAGTTCTTC. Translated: CSARDIAPDANEQFF.